Sequencing of this TCR beta chain was carried out in a study of blood T cells in healthy people across ages. The authors ran a second PCR of 7 to 11 cycles using a sample-barcoded 5' primer and a J-beta primer mix. Each sample yielded at least 2.5 million CDR3-containing paired-end reads. A single record per CDR3 protein comes from TCRdb applying MiXCR to the 5' RACE reads. Of under 750,000 distinct CDR3 sequences listed, around 50% are singletons. From germline, CDR1 is SEHNR and CDR2 FQNEAQ (reference sequence). The CDR3 is 14 amino acids. After removal of 4 bases from V and 5 bases from J, the junction contained 6 bases not matched to a gene. Healthy Russian Caucasian donors spanned ages 6 to 90 years. This clonotype turned up a few times.

The sequenced material came from blood. The chain links TRBV7-9 to TRBJ2-7; 9 bases agree with TRBD1. This clonotype was sampled from a man older than 75 in good health. As DNA, the CDR3 is TGTGCCAGCAGCTCGGCACAGGGGGCCAACGAGCAGTACTTC. This translates into CASSSAQGANEQYF.